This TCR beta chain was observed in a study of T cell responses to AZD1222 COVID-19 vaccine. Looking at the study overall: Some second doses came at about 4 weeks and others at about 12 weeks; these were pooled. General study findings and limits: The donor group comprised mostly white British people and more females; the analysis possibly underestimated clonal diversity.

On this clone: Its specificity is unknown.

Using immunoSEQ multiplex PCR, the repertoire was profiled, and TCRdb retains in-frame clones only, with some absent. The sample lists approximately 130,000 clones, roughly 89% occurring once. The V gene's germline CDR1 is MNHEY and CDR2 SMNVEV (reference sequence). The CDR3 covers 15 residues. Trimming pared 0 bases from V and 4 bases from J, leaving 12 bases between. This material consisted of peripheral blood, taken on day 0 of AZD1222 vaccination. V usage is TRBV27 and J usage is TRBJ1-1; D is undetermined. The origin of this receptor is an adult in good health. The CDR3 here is CASSLSDNWATEAFF. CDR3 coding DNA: TGTGCCAGCAGTTTATCAGACAACTGGGCCACTGAAGCTTTCTTT.